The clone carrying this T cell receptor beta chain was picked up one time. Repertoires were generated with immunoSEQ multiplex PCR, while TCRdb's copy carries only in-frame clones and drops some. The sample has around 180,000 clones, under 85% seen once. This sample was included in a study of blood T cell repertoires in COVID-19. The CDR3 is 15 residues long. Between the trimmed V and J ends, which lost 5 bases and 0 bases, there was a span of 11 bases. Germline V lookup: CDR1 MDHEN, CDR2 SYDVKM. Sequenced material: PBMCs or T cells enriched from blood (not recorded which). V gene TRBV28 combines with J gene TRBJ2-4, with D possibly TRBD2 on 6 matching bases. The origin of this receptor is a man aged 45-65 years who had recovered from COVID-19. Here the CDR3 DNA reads TGTGCCAGCAGTCCGGGGACTGTAGCCAAAAACATTCAGTACTTC. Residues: CASSPGTVAKNIQYF.